The 4 T cell receptor beta chains below all came from one sample that was sequenced in a study of cytomegalovirus exposure and HLA in healthy donors. The PCR was carried out with 60 Vbeta primers and 13 Jbeta primers. The assay was immunoSEQ multiplex PCR, and TCRdb's table has in-frame clones only and misses some. The sample carries over 150,000 clones, 75% to 85% recorded once. Sequenced: PBMCs. The receptors shown here come from a girl aged 2 to 9 in good health and CMV-seropositive.

The rearrangement joins TRBV6-5 to TRBJ2-1, with 9 bases identical to TRBD1. Germline CDR1 and CDR2: MNHEY and SVGAGI. Trimming at V came to 2 bases and at J to 4 bases, leaving 3 bases not matched to a gene. The CDR3 consists of 15 residues. CDR3 amino acids: CASSYGQGRYNEQFF. CDR3 DNA sequence: TGTGCCAGCAGTTACGGACAGGGGCGATACAATGAGCAGTTCTTC.

This clone was picked up one time. The genes are TRBV6-5 and TRBJ2-5, with D unresolved. This CDR3 comprises 13 residues. CDR1 and CDR2 (germline): MNHEY, SVGAGI. V was clipped by 0 bases and J by 5 bases, with 7 bases between them. The CDR3 loop reads CASSYSNGETQYF. CDR3 DNA: TGTGCCAGCAGTTACTCCAACGGTGAGACCCAGTACTTC.

The count of this clone is one. The chain is built from TRBV4-1 and TRBJ1-6, with D possibly being TRBD1 (5 bases). CDR1 MGHRA and CDR2 YSYEKL come from the germline V gene. V shed 0 bases and J shed 8 bases, with 14 bases lying between them. The CDR3 is made up of 16 amino acids. The CDR3 sequence: CASSQDGPQGDSPLHF. In DNA form, the CDR3 reads TGCGCCAGCAGCCAAGACGGCCCCCAGGGTGATTCACCCCTCCACTTT.

The genes are TRBV30 and TRBJ2-5, with D hard to call. Deletions cut 4 bases from V and 5 bases from J, with 8 bases between. Germline loops: CDR1 GTSNPN, CDR2 SVGIG (reference sequence). This CDR3 is 11 amino acids long. The CDR3 nucleotides read TGTGCCTGGACCTGGCGGGAGACCCAGTACTTC. This sequence encodes CAWTWRETQYF.